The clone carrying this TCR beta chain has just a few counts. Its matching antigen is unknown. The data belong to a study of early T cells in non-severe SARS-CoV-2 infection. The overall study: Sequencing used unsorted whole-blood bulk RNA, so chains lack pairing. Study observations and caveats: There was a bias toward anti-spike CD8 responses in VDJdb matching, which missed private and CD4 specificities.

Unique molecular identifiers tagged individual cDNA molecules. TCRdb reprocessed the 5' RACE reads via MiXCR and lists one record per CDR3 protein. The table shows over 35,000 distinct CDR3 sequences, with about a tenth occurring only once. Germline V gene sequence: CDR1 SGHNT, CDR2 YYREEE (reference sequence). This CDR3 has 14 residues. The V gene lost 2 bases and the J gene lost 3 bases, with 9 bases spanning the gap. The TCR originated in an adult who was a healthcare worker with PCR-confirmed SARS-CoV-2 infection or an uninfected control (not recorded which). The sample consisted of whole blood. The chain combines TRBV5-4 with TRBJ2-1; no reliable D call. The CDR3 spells CASSFYGDYNEQFF. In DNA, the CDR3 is TGTGCCAGCAGCTTTTATGGGGACTACAATGAGCAGTTCTTC. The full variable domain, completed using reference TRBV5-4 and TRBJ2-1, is ETGVTQSPTHLIKTRGQQVTLRCSSQSGHNTVSWYQQALGQGPQFIFQYYREEENGRGNFPPRFSGLQFPNYSSELNVNALELDDSALYLCASSFYGDYNEQFFGPGTRLTVL.